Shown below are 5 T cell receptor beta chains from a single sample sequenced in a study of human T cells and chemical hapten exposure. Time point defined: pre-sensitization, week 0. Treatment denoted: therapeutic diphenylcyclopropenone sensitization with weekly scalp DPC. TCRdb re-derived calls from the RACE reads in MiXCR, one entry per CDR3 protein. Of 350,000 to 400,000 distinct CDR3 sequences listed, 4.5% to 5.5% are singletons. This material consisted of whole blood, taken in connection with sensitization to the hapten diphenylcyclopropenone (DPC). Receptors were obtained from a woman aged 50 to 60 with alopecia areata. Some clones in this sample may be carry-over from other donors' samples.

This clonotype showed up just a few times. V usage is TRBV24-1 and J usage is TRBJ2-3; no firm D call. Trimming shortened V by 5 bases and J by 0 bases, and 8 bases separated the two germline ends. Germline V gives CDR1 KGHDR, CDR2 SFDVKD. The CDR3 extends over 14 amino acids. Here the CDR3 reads CATSGLDSTDTQYF. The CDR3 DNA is TGTGCCACCAGTGGATTAGATAGCACAGATACGCAGTATTTT.

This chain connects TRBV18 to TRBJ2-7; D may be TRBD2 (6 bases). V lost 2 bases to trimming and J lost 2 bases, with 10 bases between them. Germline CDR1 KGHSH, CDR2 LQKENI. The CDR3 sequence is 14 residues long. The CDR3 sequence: CASSPSGSPYEQYF. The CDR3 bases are TGTGCCAGCTCACCAAGCGGGTCCCCCTACGAGCAGTACTTC.

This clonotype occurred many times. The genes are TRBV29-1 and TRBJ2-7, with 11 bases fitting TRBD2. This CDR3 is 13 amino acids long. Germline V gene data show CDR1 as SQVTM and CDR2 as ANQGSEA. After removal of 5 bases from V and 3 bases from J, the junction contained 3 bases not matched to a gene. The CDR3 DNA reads TGCAGCGTTCAACTAGCGGGAGTCTACGAGCAGTACTTC. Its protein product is CSVQLAGVYEQYF.

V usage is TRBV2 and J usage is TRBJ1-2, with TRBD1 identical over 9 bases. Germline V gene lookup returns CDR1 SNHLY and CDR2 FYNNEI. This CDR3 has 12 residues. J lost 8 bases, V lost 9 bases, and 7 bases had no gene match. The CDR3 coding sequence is TGTGCCAGGTCACAGGGGGCTGAGGGCTACACCTTC. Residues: CARSQGAEGYTF.

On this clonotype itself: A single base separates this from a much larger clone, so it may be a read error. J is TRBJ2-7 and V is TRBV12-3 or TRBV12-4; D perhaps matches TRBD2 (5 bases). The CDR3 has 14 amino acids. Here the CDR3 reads CASRRMSGPYGQYF. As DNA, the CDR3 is TGTGCCAGCAGGAGGATGAGCGGCCCCTACGGGCAGTACTTC.